The sequence of this TCR beta chain was determined in a study of regulatory T cells in long-lasting Graves disease. General study findings and limits: Persistent Graves' patients showed reduced TCR diversity versus newly diagnosed patients.

Documented time point: persistent/refractory GD, antithyroid drugs over 5 years with positive TRAb. Researchers made the TCR library from RNA that was extracted from PBMCs. Arm-PCR of CDR3 regions and iRepertoire HTBI primers were the basis on which TCR beta libraries were built. TCRdb used MiXCR to reprocess the multiplex PCR reads, holding one entry per CDR3 protein. Found here are around 460,000 distinct CDR3 sequences, approximately 23% of them singletons; the top ten hold under 15%. J gave up 0 bases and V 5 bases, and 9 bases lay outside the gene matches. Germline loops: CDR1 SGHAT, CDR2 FQDESV (reference sequence). The CDR3 extends over 17 amino acids. To note about this clonotype: Its cognate antigen is unknown.

Sequencing used peripheral blood mononuclear cells (PBMCs), obtained when the disease was refractory, from a patient treated with antithyroid drugs. V and J are TRBV11-1 and TRBJ2-7; 11 bases match TRBD1. The source is a female donor with Graves disease. The CDR3: CASSEGQGVLFSYEQYF. The DNA for the CDR3 is TGTGCCAGCAGCGAGGGACAGGGGGTTCTTTTCTCCTACGAGCAGTACTTC.